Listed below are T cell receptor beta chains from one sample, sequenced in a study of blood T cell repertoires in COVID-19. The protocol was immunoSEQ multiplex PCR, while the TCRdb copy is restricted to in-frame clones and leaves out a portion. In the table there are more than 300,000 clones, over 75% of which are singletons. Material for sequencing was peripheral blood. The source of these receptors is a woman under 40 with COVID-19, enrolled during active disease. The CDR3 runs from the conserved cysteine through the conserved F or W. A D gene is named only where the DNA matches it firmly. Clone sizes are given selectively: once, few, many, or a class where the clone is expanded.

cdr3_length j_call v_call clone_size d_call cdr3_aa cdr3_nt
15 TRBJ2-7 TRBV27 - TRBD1 CASSLLGQGYYEQYF TGTGCCAGCAGTTTATTGGGACAGGGTTACTACGAGCAGTACTTC
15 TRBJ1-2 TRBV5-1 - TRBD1 CASSEQGLRNYGYTF TGCGCCAGCAGCGAACAGGGGTTACGGAACTATGGCTACACCTTC
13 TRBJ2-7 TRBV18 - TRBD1 CASSPGDRGVQYF TGTGCCAGCTCACCCGGGGACAGGGGTGTGCAGTACTTC
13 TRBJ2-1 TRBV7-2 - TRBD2 CASSLGLASEQFF TGTGCCAGCAGCCTAGGACTAGCGAGTGAGCAGTTCTTC
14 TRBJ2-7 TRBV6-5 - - CASGIRDTTYEQYF TGTGCCAGCGGTATCCGGGACACGACCTACGAGCAGTACTTC
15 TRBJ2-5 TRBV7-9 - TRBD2 CASSLASGLQETQYF TGTGCCAGCAGCCTAGCTAGCGGGTTACAAGAGACCCAGTACTTC
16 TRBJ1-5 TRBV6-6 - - CASSSTQTGRLQPQHF TGTGCCAGCAGTTCAACCCAAACGGGTAGGTTACAGCCCCAGCATTTT
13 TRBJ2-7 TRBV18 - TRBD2 CASSTSGMAEQYF TGTGCCAGCTCGACTAGCGGGATGGCGGAGCAGTACTTC
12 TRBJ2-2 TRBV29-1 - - CSVLRGTGELFF TGCAGCGTTCTTAGGGGGACCGGGGAGCTGTTTTTT
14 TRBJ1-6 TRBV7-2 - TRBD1 CASSQGAYNSPLHF TGTGCCAGCAGCCAGGGGGCTTATAATTCACCCCTCCACTTT
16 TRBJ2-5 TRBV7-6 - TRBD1 CASSETGDSKQETQYF TGTGCCAGCAGTGAAACAGGGGACAGCAAGCAAGAGACCCAGTACTTC
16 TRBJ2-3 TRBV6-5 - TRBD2 CASSYDSGGRTDTQYF TGTGCCAGCAGTTACGACTCGGGAGGTCGCACAGATACGCAGTATTTT
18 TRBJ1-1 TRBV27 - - CASSLGRRQGERNTEAFF TGTGCCAGCAGTTTAGGTCGGCGGCAGGGTGAGAGAAACACTGAAGCTTTCTTT
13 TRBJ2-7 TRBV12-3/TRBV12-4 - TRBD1 CASSRQGPYEQYF TGTGCCAGCAGCCGACAGGGCCCCTACGAGCAGTACTTC
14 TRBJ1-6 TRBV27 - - CASSQDTYNSPLHF TGTGCCAGCAGTCAGGACACCTATAATTCACCCCTCCACTTT
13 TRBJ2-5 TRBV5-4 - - CASSFRRGETQYF TGTGCCAGCAGCTTCCGACGGGGAGAGACCCAGTACTTC
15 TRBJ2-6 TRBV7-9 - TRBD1 CASSWTGSGANVLTF TGTGCCAGCAGCTGGACAGGGTCTGGGGCCAACGTCCTGACTTTC
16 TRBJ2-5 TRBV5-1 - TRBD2 CASSLAGTSGKETQYF TGCGCCAGCAGCTTGGCCGGGACTAGCGGGAAAGAGACCCAGTACTTC
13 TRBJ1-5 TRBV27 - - CASSLGRNQPQHF TGTGCCAGCAGTTTGGGGAGGAATCAGCCCCAGCATTTT
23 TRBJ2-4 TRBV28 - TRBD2 CASSPDRTKPRLAGIIAKNIQYF TGTGCCAGCAGTCCCGACCGGACAAAGCCTCGACTAGCGGGGATCATAGCCAAAAACATTCAGTACTTC
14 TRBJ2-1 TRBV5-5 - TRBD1 CASSVRDRHNEQFF TGTGCCAGCAGCGTCCGGGACAGACACAATGAGCAGTTCTTC
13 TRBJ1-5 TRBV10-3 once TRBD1 CAIRKQGGQPQHF TGTGCCATCAGGAAACAGGGGGGTCAGCCCCAGCATTTT
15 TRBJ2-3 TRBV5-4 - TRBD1 CASSFGQGASDTQYF TGTGCCAGCAGCTTCGGACAGGGGGCATCAGATACGCAGTATTTT
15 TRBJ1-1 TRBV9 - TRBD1 CASSVVQGANTEAFF TGTGCCAGCAGCGTCGTACAGGGGGCGAACACTGAAGCTTTCTTT
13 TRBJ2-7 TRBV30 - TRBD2 CAWRTTGLVEQYF TGTGCCTGGAGGACTACGGGACTAGTCGAGCAGTACTTC
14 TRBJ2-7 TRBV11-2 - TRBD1 CASSRPGQAYEQYF TGTGCCAGCAGCCGACCGGGACAGGCCTACGAGCAGTACTTC
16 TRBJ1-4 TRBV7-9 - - CASSLGRSATNEKLFF TGTGCCAGCAGCTTAGGGAGGTCAGCAACTAATGAAAAACTGTTTTTT
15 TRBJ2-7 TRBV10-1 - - CASSESNGKTYEQYF TGCGCCAGCAGTGAGTCGAACGGGAAAACCTACGAGCAGTACTTC
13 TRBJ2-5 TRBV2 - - CASRRVGQETQYF TGTGCCAGCAGGAGGGTTGGGCAAGAGACCCAGTACTTC
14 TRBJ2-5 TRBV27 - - CASSLSRGIETQYF TGTGCCAGCAGTCTCTCCCGCGGGATAGAGACCCAGTACTTC
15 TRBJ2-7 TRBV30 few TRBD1 CAWSVIGTGDYEQYF TGTGCCTGGAGTGTCATCGGGACAGGGGATTACGAGCAGTACTTC
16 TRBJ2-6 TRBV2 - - CASSATEPSGANVLTF TGTGCCAGCAGTGCCACAGAACCATCTGGGGCCAACGTCCTGACTTTC
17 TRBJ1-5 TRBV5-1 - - CASSRQPRGIGNQPQHF TGCGCCAGCAGTCGCCAACCCAGGGGTATAGGGAATCAGCCCCAGCATTTT
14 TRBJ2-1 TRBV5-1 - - CASSLAFSEEAQFF TGCGCCAGCAGCTTGGCGTTTAGCGAAGAGGCGCAGTTCTTC
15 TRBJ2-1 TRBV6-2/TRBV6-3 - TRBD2 CASSYRLAELDEQFF TGTGCCAGCAGTTATAGGCTAGCGGAGTTAGATGAGCAGTTCTTC
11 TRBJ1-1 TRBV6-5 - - CASTLRAEAFF TGTGCCAGCACTCTACGGGCTGAAGCTTTCTTT
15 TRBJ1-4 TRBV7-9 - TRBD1 CASSFGTVPNEKLFF TGTGCCAGCAGCTTTGGGACAGTCCCTAATGAAAAACTGTTTTTT
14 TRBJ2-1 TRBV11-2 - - CASSWQTLEDEQFF TGTGCCAGCAGCTGGCAGACTCTCGAGGATGAGCAGTTCTTC
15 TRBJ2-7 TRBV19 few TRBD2 CASSIMTSGRREQYF TGTGCCAGTAGTATTATGACTAGCGGGAGACGTGAGCAGTACTTC
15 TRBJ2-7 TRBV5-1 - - CASSLIGQTTYEQYF TGCGCCAGCAGTCTGATCGGACAAACAACCTACGAGCAGTACTTC
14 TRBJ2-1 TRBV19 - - CASSKGLAPDEQFF TGTGCCAGTAGTAAAGGACTGGCTCCCGATGAGCAGTTCTTC
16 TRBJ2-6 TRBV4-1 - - CASSHYGSSGANVLTF TGCGCCAGCAGCCATTACGGGAGCTCTGGGGCCAACGTCCTGACTTTC
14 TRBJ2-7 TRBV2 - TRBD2 CASRSGTSGYEQYF TGTGCCAGCAGATCCGGGACTAGCGGTTACGAGCAGTACTTC
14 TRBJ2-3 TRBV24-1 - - CATSDLSGTDTQYF TGTGCCACCAGTGATTTGTCTGGCACAGATACGCAGTATTTT
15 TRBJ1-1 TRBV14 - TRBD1 CASSRLRQGRTEAFF TGTGCCAGCAGCCGCCTAAGACAGGGCCGGACTGAAGCTTTCTTT
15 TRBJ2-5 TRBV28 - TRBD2 CASSSGGLARETQYF TGTGCCAGCAGTTCCGGAGGACTAGCGAGGGAGACCCAGTACTTC
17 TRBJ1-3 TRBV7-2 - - CASSPRGGVLGRNTIYF TGTGCCAGCAGCCCGAGGGGCGGGGTTTTAGGACGAAACACCATATATTTT
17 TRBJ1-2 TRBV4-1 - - CASSQEAPPGGLYGYTF TGCGCCAGCAGCCAAGAGGCGCCCCCTGGTGGACTCTATGGCTACACCTTC
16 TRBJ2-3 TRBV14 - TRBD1 CASSQGRDRVTDTQYF TGTGCCAGCAGCCAAGGTCGAGACAGGGTCACAGATACGCAGTATTTT